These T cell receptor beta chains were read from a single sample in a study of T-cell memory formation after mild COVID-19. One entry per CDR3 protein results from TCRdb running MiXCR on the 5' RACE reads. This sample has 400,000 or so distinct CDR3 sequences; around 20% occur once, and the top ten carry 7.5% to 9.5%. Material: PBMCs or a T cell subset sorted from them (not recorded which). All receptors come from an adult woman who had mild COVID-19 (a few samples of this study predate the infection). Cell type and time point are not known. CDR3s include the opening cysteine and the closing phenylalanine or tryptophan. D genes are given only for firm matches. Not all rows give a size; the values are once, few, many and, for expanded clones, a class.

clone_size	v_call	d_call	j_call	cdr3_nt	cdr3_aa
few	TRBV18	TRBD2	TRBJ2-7	TGTGCCAGCTCACGAATCAGCGGGAGCCTAGCTGTGCAGTACTTC	CASSRISGSLAVQYF
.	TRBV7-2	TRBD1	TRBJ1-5	TGTGCCAGCAGCTTTGGCAGGGGGGGTAGCAATCAGCCCCAGCATTTT	CASSFGRGGSNQPQHF
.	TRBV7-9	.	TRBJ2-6	TGTGCCAGCAGAACGGAGGAGGCTGGGGCCAACGTCCTGACTTTC	CASRTEEAGANVLTF
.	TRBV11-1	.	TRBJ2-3	TGTGCCAGCAGTAACGAAAGGGGAATAAAAGATACGCAGTATTTT	CASSNERGIKDTQYF
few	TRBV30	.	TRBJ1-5	TGTGCCTGTGACGGCGGAAGCAATCAGCCCCAGCATTTT	CACDGGSNQPQHF
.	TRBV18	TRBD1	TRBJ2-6	TGTGCCAGCTCGACACCTCCCGGGACAGGTCGCCGGGCCAACGTCCTGACTTTC	CASSTPPGTGRRANVLTF
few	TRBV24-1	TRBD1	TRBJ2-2	TGTGCCACCAGTGGAGCGGGACAGGGAAACACCGGGGAGCTGTTTTTT	CATSGAGQGNTGELFF
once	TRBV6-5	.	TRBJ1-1	TGTGCCAGCTCTGCGGGGGGGACATCCACTGAAGCTTTCTTT	CASSAGGTSTEAFF
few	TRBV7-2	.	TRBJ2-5	TGTGCCAGCAGCTCCGGCGCCGGGCCTCAAGAGACCCAGTACTTC	CASSSGAGPQETQYF
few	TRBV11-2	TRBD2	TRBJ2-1	TGTGCCAGCAGCTTAGTAACTAGCGGGCCTTTATATGAGCAGTTCTTC	CASSLVTSGPLYEQFF
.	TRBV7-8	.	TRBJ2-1	TGTGCCAGCAGCTTGCAGGGGACTGAGCAGTTCTTC	CASSLQGTEQFF
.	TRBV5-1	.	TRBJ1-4	TGCGCCAGCAGCATCGGGGGAGCGGGCCTTAATGAAAAACTGTTTTTT	CASSIGGAGLNEKLFF
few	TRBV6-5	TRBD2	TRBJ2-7	TGTGCCAGCCGGGGGGGGCTAGCGGGGGGCTCCTACGAGCAGTACTTC	CASRGGLAGGSYEQYF
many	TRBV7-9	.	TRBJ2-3	TGTGCCAGCAGCAACCCCAACGAGGATACGCAGTATTTT	CASSNPNEDTQYF
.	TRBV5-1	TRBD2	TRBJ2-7	TGCGCCAGCAGCTTGGCCGGGGCTAGCGGGGGGTACGAGCAGTACTTC	CASSLAGASGGYEQYF
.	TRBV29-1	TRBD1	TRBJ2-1	TGCAGCGTTGCGGGGCCCACAGGGGTCAATGAGCAGTTCTTC	CSVAGPTGVNEQFF
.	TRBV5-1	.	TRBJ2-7	TGCGCCAGCAGCTTGGCCCCGGGGGTCTACGAGCAGTACTTC	CASSLAPGVYEQYF
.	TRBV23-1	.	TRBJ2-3	TGCGCCAGCAGTCTACCGGCAACGCAGTATTTT	CASSLPATQYF
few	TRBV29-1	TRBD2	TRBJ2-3	TGCAGCGTTGAGACTAGCGGGAGAACAGATACGCAGTATTTT	CSVETSGRTDTQYF
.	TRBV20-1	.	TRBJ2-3	TGCAGTGCTAGAGATTCCCTGGGCCAAAGCACAGATACGCAGTATTTT	CSARDSLGQSTDTQYF
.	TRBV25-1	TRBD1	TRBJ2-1	TGTGCCAGCAGTGGAGGACAGGGGTATAGAGATGAGCAGTTCTTC	CASSGGQGYRDEQFF
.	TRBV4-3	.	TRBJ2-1	TGCGCCAGCAGCCAAGATCCCGGGATAGGCTACAATGAGCAGTTCTTC	CASSQDPGIGYNEQFF